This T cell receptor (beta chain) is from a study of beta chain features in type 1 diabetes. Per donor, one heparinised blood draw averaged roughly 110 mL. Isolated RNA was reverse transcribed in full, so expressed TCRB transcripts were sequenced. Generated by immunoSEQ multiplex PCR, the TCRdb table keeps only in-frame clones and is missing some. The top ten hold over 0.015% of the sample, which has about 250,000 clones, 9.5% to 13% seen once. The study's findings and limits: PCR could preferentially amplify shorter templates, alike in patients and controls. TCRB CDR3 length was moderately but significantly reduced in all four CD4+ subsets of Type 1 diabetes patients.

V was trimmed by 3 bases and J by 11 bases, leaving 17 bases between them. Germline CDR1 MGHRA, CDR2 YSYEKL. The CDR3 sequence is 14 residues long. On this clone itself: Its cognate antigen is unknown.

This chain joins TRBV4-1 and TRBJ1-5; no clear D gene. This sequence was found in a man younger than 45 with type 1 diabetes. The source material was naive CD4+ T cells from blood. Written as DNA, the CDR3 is TGCGCCAGCAGCCAGGATGGAGTGGTCAGCGCCCAGCATTTT. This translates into CASSQDGVVSAQHF.